This T cell receptor beta chain appears in the sequencing data of a study of shared clonotypes between healthy human individuals. General study points: The genetic and exposure-history diversity represented was limited by few donors. Naive CD4 clonotype sharing across several donors was approximately 5.2%.

Sequencing was performed with immunoSEQ multiplex PCR; in TCRdb, only in-frame clones are kept and a portion is missing. The sample holds more than 2 million clones, 90% to 96% seen once. This CDR3 region has 15 residues. Germline lookup yields CDR1 GTSNPN and CDR2 SVGIG (reference sequence). V was pared by 3 bases and J by 4 bases, with 6 bases of the junction left unmatched. Details on this clone: Its target is unknown.

The TCR originated in a man between 18 and 29 years old in good health. The chain couples TRBV30 to TRBJ2-1; TRBD2 matches at 10 bases. The sample was naive CD4+ T cells sorted from blood. Subset in this sample: CD45RA+ positively selected. CDR3 coding DNA: TGTGCCTGGAGACCTGGGACTAGCGTTTACAATGAGCAGTTCTTC. This encodes CAWRPGTSVYNEQFF. Drawing the rest from reference TRBV30 and TRBJ2-1, the complete variable domain is SQTIHQWPATLVQPVGSPLSLECTVEGTSNPNLYWYRQAAGRGLQLLFYSVGIGQISSEVPQNLSASRPQDRQFILSSKKLLLSDSGFYLCAWRPGTSVYNEQFFGPGTRLTVL.